These 32 T cell receptor beta chains were sequenced from one sample in a study of T cell changes during pregnancy in multiple sclerosis. TCRdb keeps only in-frame clones here, not all; method: immunoSEQ multiplex PCR. The sample includes about 60,000 clones, about 92% of them seen just once. This material consisted of CD4+ T cells from peripheral blood mononuclear cells, taken in the second trimester of pregnancy. These receptors were obtained from a female donor with multiple sclerosis, enrolled in a pregnancy study.

The V call is TRBV7-2, the J call TRBJ1-5; D not resolved. V was cut by 3 bases and J by 8 bases, with 11 bases left in between. The germline CDR1 and CDR2 sequences are SGHTA and FQGNSA. This CDR3 region has 13 residues. CDR3 nucleotide sequence: TGTGCCAGCAGCTTGATATTAGTCGAGCCCCAGCATTTT. Protein: CASSLILVEPQHF.

V and J are TRBV5-4 and TRBJ2-3; the match to TRBD1 covers 9 bases. Germline V gene lookup returns CDR1 SGHNT and CDR2 YYREEE (reference sequence). The ends lost 4 bases at V and 6 bases at J; junction bases unmatched: 9. The CDR3 totals 15 residues. The CDR3, as DNA: TGTGCCAGCAGCCCGGACAGGGGACGTCTGGATACGCAGTATTTT. Translated, it gives CASSPDRGRLDTQYF.

V gene TRBV30 combines with J gene TRBJ1-4, with TRBD1 as a possible D gene (6 bases). The CDR3 runs 12 residues. V was trimmed by 4 bases and J by 7 bases, leaving 10 bases between them. Germline V gene sequence: CDR1 GTSNPN, CDR2 SVGIG (reference sequence). The CDR3 nucleotides are TGTGCCTGGAAGACAGGATCTGAAAAACTGTTTTTT. As protein: CAWKTGSEKLFF.

The sample holds one count of this clone. This chain connects TRBV19 to TRBJ1-4; D is unclear. Germline V gene lookup returns CDR1 LNHDA and CDR2 SQIVND (reference sequence). V lost 5 bases and J lost 4, with 11 bases in between. The CDR3 totals 14 residues. CDR3 coding DNA: TGTGCCAGTAGTTCACTGGTCGGTAATGAAAAACTGTTTTTT. It codes for CASSSLVGNEKLFF.

This clone has only one observation. The chain links TRBV13 to TRBJ2-7; perhaps TRBD2 as D (6 bases). V shed 8 bases and J shed 2 bases, with 16 bases lying between them. The CDR3 extends over 14 amino acids. Germline lookup yields CDR1 PRHDT and CDR2 FYEKMQ (reference sequence). The CDR3 coding sequence is TGTGCCAGCCGAAGGAGCGGGCGAGCCTACGAGCAGTACTTC. Protein sequence: CASRRSGRAYEQYF.

This clone showed up just once. The chain carries TRBV28 and TRBJ2-4; possible D gene TRBD2, 6 bases. Trimming took off 3 bases at V and 3 bases at J, with 6 bases between the two ends. The length of the CDR3 is 13 residues. In germline, CDR1 is MDHEN, CDR2 SYDVKM. The CDR3 DNA sequence: TGTGCCAGCAGTTTCGGGGGCAAAAACATTCAGTACTTC. Amino acid sequence: CASSFGGKNIQYF.

The rearrangement uses TRBV5-4 and TRBJ1-2; D is perhaps TRBD1 (6 bases). The CDR3 extends over 15 amino acids. V was shortened by 6 bases and J by 0 bases, with 15 bases between the two germline ends. Germline assignment: CDR1 SGHNT and CDR2 YYREEE (reference sequence). This CDR3 reads CASTQGNFANYGYTF. The CDR3 nucleotides read TGTGCCAGCACCCAGGGGAACTTTGCTAACTATGGCTACACCTTC.

Concerning this clone itself: The same CDR3 arises from other DNA sequences in this sample as well. The chain joins TRBV6-5 to TRBJ1-2; 7 bases map to TRBD1. CDR1 and CDR2 (germline): MNHEY, SVGAGI. The V gene end was trimmed by 6 bases and the J gene end by 4 bases; junction bases not matched to a gene: 5. There are 13 residues in the CDR3. CDR3 in DNA: TGTGCCAGCAGCCCACAGGGGACCTATGGCTACACCTTC. Translated: CASSPQGTYGYTF.

This chain joins TRBV19 and TRBJ2-7, with a weak D call TRBD1 (5 bases). The CDR3 runs 14 residues. Germline V gene data show CDR1 as LNHDA and CDR2 as SQIVND (reference sequence). Trimming pared 6 bases from V and 0 bases from J, leaving 12 bases between. The CDR3 is CASSKGDSSYEQYF. In DNA form, the CDR3 reads TGTGCCAGTAGCAAAGGCGACAGCTCCTACGAGCAGTACTTC.

J is TRBJ2-6 and V is TRBV28; 8 bases match TRBD2. The V gene end was trimmed by 8 bases and the J gene end by 2 bases; junction bases not matched to a gene: 5. Germline V gives CDR1 MDHEN, CDR2 SYDVKM. The CDR3 sequence is 15 residues long. The CDR3 loop is CASSRGGAGANVLTF. The CDR3 DNA reads as TGTGCCAGCTCTCGGGGGGGGGCTGGGGCCAACGTCCTGACTTTC.

The table lists this clone with a count of one. V usage is TRBV27 and J usage is TRBJ2-5; D is perhaps TRBD1 (6 bases). V dropped 9 bases and J dropped 2 bases, with 22 bases sitting between them. CDR1 and CDR2 from the germline V gene are MNHEY and SMNVEV (reference sequence). The CDR3 runs 16 residues. This CDR3 reads CASSSGIRGGQETQYF. For the CDR3, the DNA is TGTGCCAGTTCTTCCGGCATCAGGGGTGGACAAGAGACCCAGTACTTC.

The chain employs TRBV19 and TRBJ1-1, with no clear D. The V end was cut by 7 bases, the J end by 3 bases, with 12 bases between. The CDR3 spans 13 residues. Germline CDR1 is LNHDA and CDR2 is SQIVND (reference sequence). The CDR3 region has the DNA TGTGCCAGTACCTACCTGAGTCACACTGAAGCTTTCTTT. Residues: CASTYLSHTEAFF.

In this sample, this clone turned up once. The chain uses TRBV5-6 and TRBJ2-3; 8 bases map to TRBD1. CDR3 length: 14 amino acids. From germline, CDR1 is SGHDT and CDR2 YYEEEE. V was pared by 4 bases and J by 1 base, with 2 bases of the junction left unmatched. In DNA, the CDR3 is TGTGCCAGCAGCGAGACAGGGGGCACAGATACGCAGTATTTT. This translates into CASSETGGTDTQYF.

The chain joins TRBV28 to TRBJ1-2, with D uncertain. Germline V gene lookup returns CDR1 MDHEN and CDR2 SYDVKM. The ends were cut back, 6 bases at V and 6 bases at J, with 17 bases in the middle. This CDR3 comprises 14 residues. The CDR3 is CASRQGSQRDGYTF. DNA of the CDR3: TGTGCCAGCAGACAAGGATCCCAACGGGATGGCTACACCTTC.

This clone came up a few times. The V gene is TRBV5-1, the J gene TRBJ1-4, with D possibly being TRBD1 (5 bases). Trimming left V 0 bases short and J 2 bases short, with 11 bases between. The CDR3 spans 16 residues. Germline V gene lookup returns CDR1 SGHRS and CDR2 YFSETQ. The DNA of the CDR3 is TGCGCCAGCAGCTTGGATCCGCAGGGTACTAATGAAAAACTGTTTTTT. Its translation: CASSLDPQGTNEKLFF.

The rearrangement links TRBV9 to TRBJ1-2; the D is unclear. The germline V gene has CDR1 SGDLS and CDR2 YYNGEE. The CDR3 consists of 13 residues. V dropped 6 bases and J dropped 4 bases, with 13 bases sitting between them. The CDR3 is CASTKHFSYGYTF. The CDR3 nucleotides are TGTGCCAGCACAAAACATTTTTCCTATGGCTACACCTTC.

The chain employs TRBV5-1 and TRBJ1-1; 8 nucleotides align to TRBD1. The ends lost 4 bases at V and 4 bases at J; junction bases unmatched: 6. The CDR3 is 14 residues long. Germline V gene lookup returns CDR1 SGHRS and CDR2 YFSETQ. The CDR3 loop reads CASSRLQGVTEAFF. In nucleotides, the CDR3 is TGCGCCAGCAGCCGACTACAGGGGGTCACTGAAGCTTTCTTT. The entire variable domain, with the rest obtained from reference TRBV5-1 and TRBJ1-1, is as follows: KAGVTQTPRYLIKTRGQQVTLSCSPISGHRSVSWYQQTPGQGLQFLFEYFSETQRNKGNFPGRFSGRQFSNSRSEMNVSTLELGDSALYLCASSRLQGVTEAFFGQGTRLTVV.

This sequence joins TRBV5-5 and TRBJ1-2; D gene unclear. Germline CDR1 and CDR2: SGHKS and YYEKEE (reference sequence). The CDR3 consists of 13 residues. With 2 bases removed from V and 4 bases from J, the gap between germline ends came to 9 bases. As DNA, the CDR3 is TGTGCCAGCAGCTTTAATTTACTCTATGGCTACACCTTC. Its translation: CASSFNLLYGYTF.

By sample share, this clone is medium-sized (0.01 to 0.1%). V is TRBV7-2 and J is TRBJ1-1; D not resolved. Germline CDR1 and CDR2: SGHTA and FQGNSA. CDR3 length equals 13 residues. With 5 bases removed from V and 1 base from J, the gap between germline ends came to 8 bases. CDR3 amino acids: CASSQSGNTEAFF. CDR3 nucleotides: TGTGCCAGCAGCCAGAGCGGGAACACTGAAGCTTTCTTT.

This clone is a singleton in its sample. This chain connects TRBV13 to TRBJ2-7, with D perhaps TRBD1 (6 bases). The CDR3 length is 14 residues. V lost 5 bases and J lost 1, with 12 bases in between. Germline V gene data show CDR1 as PRHDT and CDR2 as FYEKMQ (reference sequence). In DNA, the CDR3 is TGTGCCAGCAGCGACCCCGGGACATCCTACGAGCAGTACTTC. Encoded protein: CASSDPGTSYEQYF.

J is TRBJ2-7 and V is TRBV28; 9 bases fit TRBD1. After removal of 6 bases from V and 4 bases from J, the junction contained 10 bases not matched to a gene. The CDR3 is 15 amino acids. Germline V gives CDR1 MDHEN, CDR2 SYDVKM. The CDR3 DNA is TGTGCCAGCAGGGCCCCGGACAGGGGCAAGTACGAGCAGTACTTC. Protein: CASRAPDRGKYEQYF.

J is TRBJ1-4 and V is TRBV5-8, with TRBD1 as a possible D gene (6 bases). The CDR3 has 15 amino acids. The V gene lost 4 bases and the J gene lost 5 bases, with 15 bases spanning the gap. The germline CDR1 and CDR2 sequences are SGHTS and YDEGEE. CDR3 sequence (DNA): TGTGCCAGCAGCCTCGGGACAAAGGGCAATGAAAAACTGTTTTTT. Its protein product is CASSLGTKGNEKLFF.

The V call is TRBV5-8, the J call TRBJ1-1; TRBD1 is a possible D gene (5 bases). The CDR3 is 13 amino acids. Per germline, CDR1 SGHTS and CDR2 YDEGEE. Trimming stripped 4 bases from V and 4 bases from J, with 11 bases between. CDR3 in amino acids: CASSPVRGTEAFF. The CDR3 DNA sequence: TGTGCCAGCAGCCCGGTAAGGGGCACTGAAGCTTTCTTT. Combining the CDR3 with reference TRBV5-8 and TRBJ1-1 gives the whole variable domain EAGVTQSPTHLIKTRGQQATLRCSPISGHTSVYWYQQALGLGLQFLLWYDEGEERNRGNFPPRFSGRQFPNYSSELNVNALELEDSALYLCASSPVRGTEAFFGQGTRLTVV.

CDR3 DNA sequence: TGTGCTAGTGGGTTTGGGGGAGGGGCTAATGAAAAACTGTTTTTT. Translated, it gives CASGFGGGANEKLFF. The chain uses TRBV12-5 and TRBJ1-4, with a possible D match to TRBD1 (5 bases). The germline V gene encodes CDR1 LGHNT and CDR2 FRNRAP. V was cut by 6 bases and J by 3 bases, with 14 bases left in between. The CDR3 is 15 residues long.

This clone showed up just once. The rearrangement joins TRBV19 to TRBJ1-4, with 8 bases fitting TRBD1. V was pared by 3 bases and J by 8 bases, with 11 bases of the junction left unmatched. Germline V gene data show CDR1 as LNHDA and CDR2 as SQIVND (reference sequence). This CDR3 comprises 16 residues. This CDR3 is CASSIGVTGVGEKLFF. CDR3 sequence (DNA): TGTGCCAGTAGTATCGGCGTGACAGGGGTTGGGGAAAAACTGTTTTTT.

This sequence joins TRBV19 and TRBJ1-1, with 7 positions matching TRBD1. The ends lost 0 bases at V and 4 bases at J; junction bases unmatched: 20. CDR3 length: 20 amino acids. Germline loops: CDR1 LNHDA, CDR2 SQIVND (reference sequence). The CDR3 spells CASSIDREGGRGESGTEAFF. In DNA form, the CDR3 reads TGTGCCAGTAGTATAGATCGCGAAGGGGGCAGGGGGGAAAGTGGCACTGAAGCTTTCTTT.

The chain carries TRBV28 and TRBJ2-7; 12 nucleotides align to TRBD2. Germline V lookup: CDR1 MDHEN, CDR2 SYDVKM. CDR3 length: 15 residues. J lost 2 bases, V lost 6 bases, and 5 bases had no gene match. CDR3 DNA: TGTGCCAGCAGCCGAAGACTAGCGGGAGCCTACGAGCAGTACTTC. This codes for CASSRRLAGAYEQYF.

The chain links TRBV10-3 to TRBJ2-5; 8 bases align to TRBD2. The CDR3 is made up of 14 amino acids. V was pared by 10 bases and J by 2 bases, with 9 bases of the junction left unmatched. Germline CDR1 reads ENHRY; CDR2 reads SYGVKD. DNA of the CDR3: TGTGCCACCAATAGCGGGACCTTTCAAGAGACCCAGTACTTC. Its protein product is CATNSGTFQETQYF.

This rearrangement joins TRBV7-3 to TRBJ2-7, with 8 bases that match TRBD1. J gave up 4 bases and V 3 bases, and 8 bases lay outside the gene matches. There are 15 residues in the CDR3. Looked up from germline, CDR1 is SGHTA and CDR2 is FQGTGA. CDR3 sequence: CASSFGGTGVYEQYF. The CDR3 DNA follows: TGTGCCAGCAGCTTTGGGGGGACAGGCGTTTACGAGCAGTACTTC.

This sequence joins TRBV9 and TRBJ2-7; possible D gene TRBD1, 5 bases. The CDR3 is 12 residues long. Germline-derived CDR1 and CDR2 are SGDLS and YYNGEE. Trimming removed 3 bases from V and 6 bases from J, with 10 bases in between. CDR3 bases: TGTGCCAGCAGCGCCCACCAGGGCGAGCAGTACTTC. Translating gives CASSAHQGEQYF.

This clone was detected once. The gene calls are TRBV6-5 and TRBJ2-7; tentatively, D is TRBD1 (5 bases). The CDR3 covers 13 residues. The V end was cut by 2 bases, the J end by 12 bases, with 17 bases between. The germline V gene has CDR1 MNHEY and CDR2 SVGAGI. The CDR3 region is CASSYQAGLVGYF. In DNA form, the CDR3 reads TGTGCCAGCAGTTACCAAGCAGGGTTGGTGGGGTACTTC.

The J gene is TRBJ2-5, the V gene TRBV5-1; TRBD2 might be the D (7 bases). The V end lost 5 bases, the J end lost 1 base, and 12 bases lay between the germline ends. From germline, CDR1 is SGHRS and CDR2 YFSETQ. The CDR3 contains 14 residues. Here the CDR3 DNA reads TGCGCCAGCAGTAGCCGGGGGGCCCAAGAGACCCAGTACTTC. This codes for CASSSRGAQETQYF.